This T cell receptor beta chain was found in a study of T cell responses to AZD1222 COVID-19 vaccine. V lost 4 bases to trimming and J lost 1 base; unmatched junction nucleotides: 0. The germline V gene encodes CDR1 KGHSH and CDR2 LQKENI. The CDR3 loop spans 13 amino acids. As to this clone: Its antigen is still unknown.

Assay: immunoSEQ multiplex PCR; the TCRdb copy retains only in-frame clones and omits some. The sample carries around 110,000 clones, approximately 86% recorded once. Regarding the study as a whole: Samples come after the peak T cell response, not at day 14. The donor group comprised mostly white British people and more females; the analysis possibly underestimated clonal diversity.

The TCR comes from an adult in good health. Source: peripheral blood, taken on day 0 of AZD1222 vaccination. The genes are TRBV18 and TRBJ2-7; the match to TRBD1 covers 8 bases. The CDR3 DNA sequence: TGTGCCAGCTCACGGACAGGGTCCTACGAGCAGTACTTC. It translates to CASSRTGSYEQYF. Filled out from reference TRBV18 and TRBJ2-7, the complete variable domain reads NAGVMQNPRHLVRRRGQEARLRCSPMKGHSHVYWYRQLPEEGLKFMVYLQKENIIDESGMPKERFSAEFPKEGPSILRIQQVVRGDSAAYFCASSRTGSYEQYFGPGTRLTVT.